A selection of T cell receptor beta chains follows, all from one sample in a study of cytomegalovirus exposure and HLA in healthy donors. Repertoires were generated with immunoSEQ multiplex PCR, while TCRdb's copy carries only in-frame clones and drops some. The table lists roughly 80,000 clones, 77% of them singletons. What was sequenced was PBMCs. These receptors were obtained from a man in his fifties or sixties in good health and CMV-seropositive. Each CDR3 is given with its conserved first and last residue. The D gene is left open where the match is weak. Rows may omit the clone size; those that give it use once, few, many or a size class.

D,size,V,J,DNA,CDR3
TRBD1,-,TRBV27,TRBJ2-6,TGTGCCAGCAGTTCCGGGACAGGGGGCAGTGCTGGGGCCAACGGCCTGACTTTC,CASSSGTGGSAGANGLTF
TRBD2,-,TRBV4-1,TRBJ2-1,TGCGCCAGCAGCCAAGGACTAGCGGGAGGGCCAGGGGGTAACGAGCAGTTCTTC,CASSQGLAGGPGGNEQFF
TRBD1,-,TRBV6-1,TRBJ2-6,TGTGCCAGCAGTCAACCTAGGGGACAGGGCGCCCGAGTGACTTTC,CASSQPRGQGARVTF
-,once,TRBV14,TRBJ2-3,TGTGCCAGCAGCCCGATCCAGGACAGAAACACAGATACGCAGTATTTT,CASSPIQDRNTDTQYF
-,-,TRBV2,TRBJ2-5,TGTGCCAGCAGCGGGCGGCGCGGGGAGACCCAGTACTTC,CASSGRRGETQYF
-,few,TRBV29-1,TRBJ2-1,TGCAGCGTAGAGCGGTACAATGAGCAGTTCTTC,CSVERYNEQFF
-,-,TRBV7-9,TRBJ1-2,TGTGCCAGCAGCAGCCGGGACACTTATGGCTACACCTTC,CASSSRDTYGYTF
TRBD1,-,TRBV5-1,TRBJ1-1,TGCGCCAGCAGCTTGGGAGGGGGCGGCACTGAAGCTTTCTTT,CASSLGGGGTEAFF
TRBD2,-,TRBV7-9,TRBJ2-7,TGTTCCAGCAGCCTCCGACTAGCGGGAGGGCCAGACGAGCAGTACTTC,CSSSLRLAGGPDEQYF
-,-,TRBV7-3,TRBJ2-3,TGTGCCAGCAGCCAGGGGCTAGGGAACACAGATACGCAGTATTTT,CASSQGLGNTDTQYF
TRBD1,-,TRBV5-1,TRBJ1-2,TGCGCCAGCAGCTTAGACAGGGTGGCCTATGGCTACACCTTC,CASSLDRVAYGYTF
TRBD1,-,TRBV6-6,TRBJ1-2,TGTGCCAGCAGTACACGGACAGGGACCCTCGCTGGCTACACCTTC,CASSTRTGTLAGYTF
-,-,TRBV19,TRBJ2-6,TGTGCCAGTAGTATATCGTACTCTGGGGCCAACGTCCTGACTTTC,CASSISYSGANVLTF
-,once,TRBV6-5,TRBJ2-1,TGTGCCAGCAGTTCTCTCAATGAGCAGTTCTTC,CASSSLNEQFF
-,once,TRBV9,TRBJ2-6,TGTGCCAGCAGCCCCAGGGCCAACGTCCTGACTTTC,CASSPRANVLTF
TRBD1,-,TRBV7-6,TRBJ1-1,TGTGCCAGCAGCTTAGTTCCCCGACAGGGGACGAACACTGAAGCTTTCTTT,CASSLVPRQGTNTEAFF
-,-,TRBV7-9,TRBJ2-7,TGTGCCAGCAGCTTAGATCCGGGTCGATACGAGCAGTACTTC,CASSLDPGRYEQYF
-,-,TRBV2,TRBJ1-3,TGTGCCGGGTCGAGCGGAAACTCTGGAAACACCATATATTTT,CAGSSGNSGNTIYF
TRBD2,few,TRBV5-3,TRBJ2-5,TGTGCCAGAAGCTTGGGACGGGGAGCGACTAGCGGGGGGCAAGAGACCCAGTACTTC,CARSLGRGATSGGQETQYF
-,-,TRBV5-1,TRBJ2-7,TGCGCCAGCAGCTTAATATCGGGACAAAATTACGAGCAGTACTTC,CASSLISGQNYEQYF
-,-,TRBV4-3,TRBJ2-7,TGCGCCAGCAGCCAAGTACTTACGACTAGGGAGCAGTACTTC,CASSQVLTTREQYF
-,-,TRBV9,TRBJ2-4,TGTGCCAGCACCACCTTCGGGGATGGAAACAGTCAGTACTTC,CASTTFGDGNSQYF
TRBD2,-,TRBV4-1,TRBJ2-1,TGCGCCAGCAGCCAACAGGGACTAGCGGACTCCAATGAGCAGTTCTTC,CASSQQGLADSNEQFF
-,-,TRBV4-3,TRBJ2-1,TGCGCCAGCAGCCAAGATCCGCGGATTAGCTCCTACAATGAGCAGTTCTTC,CASSQDPRISSYNEQFF
-,-,TRBV6-6,TRBJ2-6,TGTGCCAGCAGTTACAGTAGCTCTGGGGCCAACGGCCTGACTTTC,CASSYSSSGANGLTF
-,-,TRBV28,TRBJ1-5,TGTGCCAGCAGCCAAAACGCAGGGGCAAAGCAGCCCCAGCATTTT,CASSQNAGAKQPQHF
TRBD2,once,TRBV5-4,TRBJ2-7,TGTGCCAGCAGCTTAACTAGCGGGCCCTACGAGCAGTACTTC,CASSLTSGPYEQYF
-,few,TRBV7-3,TRBJ2-3,TGTGCCAGCAGCTTAGGGGCGAGTAGGGGCCCAGATACGCAGTATTTT,CASSLGASRGPDTQYF
-,-,TRBV10-2,TRBJ2-1,TGCGCCAGCAGTGAGTACTTACCGGGGACAAAGTATTACAATGAGCAGTTCTTC,CASSEYLPGTKYYNEQFF
-,-,TRBV10-2,TRBJ2-1,TGCGCCAGCACCCAGGGGATCGATGAGCAGTTCTTC,CASTQGIDEQFF
TRBD2,-,TRBV5-1,TRBJ2-2,TGCGCCAGCAGCTTCTCTAGCGGCTACACCGGGGAGCTGTTTTTT,CASSFSSGYTGELFF
-,few,TRBV6-1,TRBJ1-1,TGTGCCAGCAGGAGGGCCTTCCCGGGGTTCGCTGAAGCTTTCTTT,CASRRAFPGFAEAFF
-,-,TRBV11-2,TRBJ2-7,TGTGCCAGCCTTCGCGGGTCCTACGAGCAGTACTTC,CASLRGSYEQYF
TRBD1,-,TRBV5-1,TRBJ2-3,TGCGCCAGCAGCTTGGGGCCCGGGACAGGCACAGATACGCAGTATTTT,CASSLGPGTGTDTQYF
TRBD1,once,TRBV29-1,TRBJ1-5,TGCAGCGTCCGGACAGGGGACCAGCCCCAGCATTTT,CSVRTGDQPQHF
TRBD1,-,TRBV7-9,TRBJ1-5,TGTGCCAGCAGCCTGGGGACAGGGGGCTTCAATCAGCCCCAGCATTTT,CASSLGTGGFNQPQHF
-,-,TRBV2,TRBJ2-1,TGTGCCAGCAGTGAGTTCGGTTACAATGAGCAGTTCTTC,CASSEFGYNEQFF
TRBD1,-,TRBV6-5,TRBJ1-1,TGTGCCAGCAGTTCCGCAAGGGGACAGCTGAACACTGAAGCTTTCTTT,CASSSARGQLNTEAFF
-,few,TRBV19,TRBJ2-2,TGTGCCAGTAGCAAGTCCCGGGGTGGGGAGCTGTTTTTT,CASSKSRGGELFF
TRBD1,-,TRBV11-3,TRBJ2-3,TGTGCCAGCAAGACAGGGGGCACAGATACGCAGTATTTT,CASKTGGTDTQYF
TRBD2,-,TRBV7-2,TRBJ2-4,TGTGCCAGCAGCGCGCCAGCAGGACTAGCGGGCATTCAGTACTTC,CASSAPAGLAGIQYF
TRBD2,-,TRBV5-6,TRBJ2-1,TGTGCCAGCAGCTTGGCCTTCCCTAGCGGGACATACAATGAGCAGTTCTTC,CASSLAFPSGTYNEQFF
TRBD1,-,TRBV6-1,TRBJ1-5,TGTGCCAGCACGACAGGGGTTCAGCCCCAGCATTTT,CASTTGVQPQHF